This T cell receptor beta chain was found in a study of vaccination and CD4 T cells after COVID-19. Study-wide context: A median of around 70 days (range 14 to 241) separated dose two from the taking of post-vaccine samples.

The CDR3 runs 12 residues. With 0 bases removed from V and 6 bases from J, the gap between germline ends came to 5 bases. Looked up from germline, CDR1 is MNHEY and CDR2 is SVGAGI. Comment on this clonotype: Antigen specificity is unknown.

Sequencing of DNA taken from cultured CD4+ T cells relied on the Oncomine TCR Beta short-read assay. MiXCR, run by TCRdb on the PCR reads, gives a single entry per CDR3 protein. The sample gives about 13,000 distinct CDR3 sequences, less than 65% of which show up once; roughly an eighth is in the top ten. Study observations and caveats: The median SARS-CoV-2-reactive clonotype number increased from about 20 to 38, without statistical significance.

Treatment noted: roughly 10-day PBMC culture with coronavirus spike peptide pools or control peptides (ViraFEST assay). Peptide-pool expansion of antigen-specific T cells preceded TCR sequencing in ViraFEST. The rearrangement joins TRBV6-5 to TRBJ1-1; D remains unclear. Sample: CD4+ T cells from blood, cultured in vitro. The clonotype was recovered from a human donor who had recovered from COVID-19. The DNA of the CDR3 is TGTGCCAGCAGTTACTCTGGGGCTGAAGCTTTCTTT. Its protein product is CASSYSGAEAFF.